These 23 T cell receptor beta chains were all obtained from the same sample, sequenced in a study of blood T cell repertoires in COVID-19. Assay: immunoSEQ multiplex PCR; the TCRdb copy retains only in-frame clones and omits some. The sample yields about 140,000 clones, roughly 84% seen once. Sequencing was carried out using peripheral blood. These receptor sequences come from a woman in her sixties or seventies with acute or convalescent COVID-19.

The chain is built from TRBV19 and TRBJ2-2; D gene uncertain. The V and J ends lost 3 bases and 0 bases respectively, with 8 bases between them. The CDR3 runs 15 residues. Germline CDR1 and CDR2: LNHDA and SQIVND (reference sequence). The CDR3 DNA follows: TGTGCCAGTAGTATCCCTAGGACGAACACCGGGGAGCTGTTTTTT. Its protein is CASSIPRTNTGELFF. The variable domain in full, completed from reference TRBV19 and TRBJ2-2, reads DGGITQSPKYLFRKEGQNVTLSCEQNLNHDAMYWYRQDPGQGLRLIYYSQIVNDFQKGDIAEGYSVSREKKESFPLTVTSAQKNPTAFYLCASSIPRTNTGELFFGEGSRLTVL.

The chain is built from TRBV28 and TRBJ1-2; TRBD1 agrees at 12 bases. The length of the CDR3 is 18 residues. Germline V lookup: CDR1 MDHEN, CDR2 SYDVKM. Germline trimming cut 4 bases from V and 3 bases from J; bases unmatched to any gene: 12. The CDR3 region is CASSSSRDRGRGDYGYTF. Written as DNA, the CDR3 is TGTGCCAGCAGTTCATCCCGGGACAGGGGGCGCGGGGACTATGGCTACACCTTC.

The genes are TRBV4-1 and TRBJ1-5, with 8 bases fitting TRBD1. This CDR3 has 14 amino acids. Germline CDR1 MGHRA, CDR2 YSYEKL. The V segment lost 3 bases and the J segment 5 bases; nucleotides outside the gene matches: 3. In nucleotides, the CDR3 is TGCGCCAGCAGCCAGACAGGGGATCATCAGCCCCAGCATTTT. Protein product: CASSQTGDHQPQHF.

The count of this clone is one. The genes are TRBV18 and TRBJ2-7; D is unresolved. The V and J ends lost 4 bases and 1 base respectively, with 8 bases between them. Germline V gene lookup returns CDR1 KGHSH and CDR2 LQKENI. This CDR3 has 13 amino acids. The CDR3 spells CASSQERSYEQYF. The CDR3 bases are TGTGCCAGCTCACAAGAACGGTCCTACGAGCAGTACTTC.

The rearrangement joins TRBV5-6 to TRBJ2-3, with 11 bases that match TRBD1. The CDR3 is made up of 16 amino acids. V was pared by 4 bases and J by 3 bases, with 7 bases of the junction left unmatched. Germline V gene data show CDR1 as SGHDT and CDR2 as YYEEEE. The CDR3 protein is CASSTLDRGRTDTQYF. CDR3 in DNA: TGTGCCAGCAGCACCCTGGACAGGGGGCGAACAGATACGCAGTATTTT.

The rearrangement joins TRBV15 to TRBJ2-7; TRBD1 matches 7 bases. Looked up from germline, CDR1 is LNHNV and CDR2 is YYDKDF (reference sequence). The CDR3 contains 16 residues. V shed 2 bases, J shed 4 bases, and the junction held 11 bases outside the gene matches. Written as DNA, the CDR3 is TGTGCCACCAGCAGAAAAACAGGGGAACTTAGTTACGAGCAGTACTTC. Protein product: CATSRKTGELSYEQYF.

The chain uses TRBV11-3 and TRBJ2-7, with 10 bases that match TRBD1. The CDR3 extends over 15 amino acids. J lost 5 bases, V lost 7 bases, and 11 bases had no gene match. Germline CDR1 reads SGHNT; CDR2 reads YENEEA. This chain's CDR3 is CASTRRGTGENEQYF. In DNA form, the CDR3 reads TGTGCCAGCACCCGCCGTGGGACAGGGGAGAACGAGCAGTACTTC. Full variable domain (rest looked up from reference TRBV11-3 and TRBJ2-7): EAGVVQSPRYKIIEKKQPVAFWCNPISGHNTLYWYLQNLGQGPELLIRYENEEAVDDSQLPKDRFSAERLKGVDSTLKIQPAELGDSAVYLCASTRRGTGENEQYFGPGTRLTVT.

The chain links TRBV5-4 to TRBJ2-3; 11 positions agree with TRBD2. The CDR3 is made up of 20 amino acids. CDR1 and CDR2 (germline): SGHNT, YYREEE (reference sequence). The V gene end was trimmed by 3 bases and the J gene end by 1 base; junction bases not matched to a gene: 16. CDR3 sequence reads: CASSSGPSGGILPGTDTQYF. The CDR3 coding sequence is TGTGCCAGCAGCTCCGGCCCTAGCGGGGGGATACTACCTGGCACAGATACGCAGTATTTT.

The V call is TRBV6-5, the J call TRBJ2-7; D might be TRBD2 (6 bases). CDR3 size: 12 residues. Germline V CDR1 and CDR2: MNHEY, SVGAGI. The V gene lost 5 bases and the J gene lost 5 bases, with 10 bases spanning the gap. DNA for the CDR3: TGTGCCAGCAGTCGCGGGACGAACGAGCAGTACTTC. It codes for CASSRGTNEQYF.

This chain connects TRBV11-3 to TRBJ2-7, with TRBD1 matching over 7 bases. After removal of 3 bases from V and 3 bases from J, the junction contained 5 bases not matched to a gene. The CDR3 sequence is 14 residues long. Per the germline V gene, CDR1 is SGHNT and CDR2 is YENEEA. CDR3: CASSFETGNYEQYF. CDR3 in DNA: TGTGCCAGCAGCTTCGAGACAGGGAACTACGAGCAGTACTTC.

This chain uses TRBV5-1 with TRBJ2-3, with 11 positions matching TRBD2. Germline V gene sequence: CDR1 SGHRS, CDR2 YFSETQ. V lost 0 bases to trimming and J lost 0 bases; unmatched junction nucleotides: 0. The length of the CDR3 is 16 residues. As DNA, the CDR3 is TGCGCCAGCAGCTTGGGACTAGCGGGAAGCACAGATACGCAGTATTTT. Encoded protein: CASSLGLAGSTDTQYF.

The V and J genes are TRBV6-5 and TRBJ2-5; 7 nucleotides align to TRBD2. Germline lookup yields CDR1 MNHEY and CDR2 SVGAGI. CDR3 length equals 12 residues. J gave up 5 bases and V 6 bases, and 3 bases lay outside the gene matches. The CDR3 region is CASRLGGETQYF. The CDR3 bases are TGTGCCAGCAGGCTCGGGGGGGAGACCCAGTACTTC.

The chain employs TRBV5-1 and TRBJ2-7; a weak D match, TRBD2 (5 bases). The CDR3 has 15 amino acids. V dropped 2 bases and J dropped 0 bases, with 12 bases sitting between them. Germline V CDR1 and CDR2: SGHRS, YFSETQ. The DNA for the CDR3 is TGCGCCAGCAGCTTAGGACTCCTGAGCTCCTACGAGCAGTACTTC. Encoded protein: CASSLGLLSSYEQYF. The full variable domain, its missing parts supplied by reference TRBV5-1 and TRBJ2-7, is KAGVTQTPRYLIKTRGQQVTLSCSPISGHRSVSWYQQTPGQGLQFLFEYFSETQRNKGNFPGRFSGRQFSNSRSEMNVSTLELGDSALYLCASSLGLLSSYEQYFGPGTRLTVT.

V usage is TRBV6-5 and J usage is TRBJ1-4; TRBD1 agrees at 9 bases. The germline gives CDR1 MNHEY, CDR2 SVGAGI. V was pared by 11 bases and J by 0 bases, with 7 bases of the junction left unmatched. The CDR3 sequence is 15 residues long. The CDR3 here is CASTGGVATNEKLFF. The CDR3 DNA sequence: TGTGCCTCGACAGGGGGGGTCGCAACTAATGAAAAACTGTTTTTT.

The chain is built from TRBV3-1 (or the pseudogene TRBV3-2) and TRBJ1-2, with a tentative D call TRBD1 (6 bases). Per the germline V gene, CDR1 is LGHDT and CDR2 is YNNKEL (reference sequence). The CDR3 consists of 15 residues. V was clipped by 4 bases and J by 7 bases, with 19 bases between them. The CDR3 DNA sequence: TGTGCCAGCAGCCTACGACGGGGGGGCGCGCGTGGCTACACCTTC. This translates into CASSLRRGGARGYTF.

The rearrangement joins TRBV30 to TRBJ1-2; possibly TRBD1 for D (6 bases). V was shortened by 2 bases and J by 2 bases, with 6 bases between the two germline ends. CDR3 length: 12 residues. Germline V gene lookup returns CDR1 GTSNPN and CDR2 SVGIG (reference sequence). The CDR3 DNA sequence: TGTGCCTGGAGTCAGGGGAACTATGGCTACACCTTC. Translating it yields CAWSQGNYGYTF.

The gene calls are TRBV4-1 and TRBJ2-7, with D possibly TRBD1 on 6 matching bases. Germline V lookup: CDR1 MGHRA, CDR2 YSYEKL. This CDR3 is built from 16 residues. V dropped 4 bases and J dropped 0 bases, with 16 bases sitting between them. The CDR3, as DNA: TGCGCCAGCAGCCCCTTCCCCAGGGGATCCTCCTACGAGCAGTACTTC. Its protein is CASSPFPRGSSYEQYF.

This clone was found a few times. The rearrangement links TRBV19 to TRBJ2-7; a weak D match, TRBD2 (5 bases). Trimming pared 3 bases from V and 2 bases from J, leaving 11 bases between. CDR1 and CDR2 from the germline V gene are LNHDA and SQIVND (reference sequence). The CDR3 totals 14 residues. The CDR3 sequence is CASSIRRGAYEQYF. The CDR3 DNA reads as TGTGCCAGTAGTATTCGACGGGGAGCCTACGAGCAGTACTTC.

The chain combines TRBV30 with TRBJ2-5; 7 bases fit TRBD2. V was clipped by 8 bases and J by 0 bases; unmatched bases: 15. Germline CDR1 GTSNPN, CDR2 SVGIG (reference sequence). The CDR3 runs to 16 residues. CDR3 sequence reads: CASGDGTGGHQETQYF. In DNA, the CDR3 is TGTGCCAGCGGTGACGGGACGGGGGGTCACCAAGAGACCCAGTACTTC. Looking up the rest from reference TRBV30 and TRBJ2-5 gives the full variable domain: SQTIHQWPATLVQPVGSPLSLECTVEGTSNPNLYWYRQAAGRGLQLLFYSVGIGQISSEVPQNLSASRPQDRQFILSSKKLLLSDSGFYLCASGDGTGGHQETQYFGPGTRLLVL.

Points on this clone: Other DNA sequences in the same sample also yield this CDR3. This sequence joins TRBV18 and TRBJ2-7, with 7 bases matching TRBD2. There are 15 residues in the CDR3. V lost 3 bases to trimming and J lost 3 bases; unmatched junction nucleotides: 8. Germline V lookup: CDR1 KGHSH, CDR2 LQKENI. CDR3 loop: CASSPRGGGNYEQYF. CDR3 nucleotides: TGTGCCAGCTCACCTAGGGGCGGGGGTAACTACGAGCAGTACTTC.

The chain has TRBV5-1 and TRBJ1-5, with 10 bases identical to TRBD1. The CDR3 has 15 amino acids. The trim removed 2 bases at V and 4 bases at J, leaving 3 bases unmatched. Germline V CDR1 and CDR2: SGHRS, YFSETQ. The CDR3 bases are TGCGCCAGCAGCTTATCGGACAGGGGGAATCAGCCCCAGCATTTT. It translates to CASSLSDRGNQPQHF.

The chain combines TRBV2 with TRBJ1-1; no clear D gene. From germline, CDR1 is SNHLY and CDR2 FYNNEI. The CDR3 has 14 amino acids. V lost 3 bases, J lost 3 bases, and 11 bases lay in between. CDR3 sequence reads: CASSDGERYTEAFF. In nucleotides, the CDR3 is TGTGCCAGCAGTGATGGTGAGAGGTACACTGAAGCTTTCTTT. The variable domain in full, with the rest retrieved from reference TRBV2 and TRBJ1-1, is EPEVTQTPSHQVTQMGQEVILRCVPISNHLYFYWYRQILGQKVEFLVSFYNNEISEKSEIFDDQFSVERPDGSNFTLKIRSTKLEDSAMYFCASSDGERYTEAFFGQGTRLTVV.

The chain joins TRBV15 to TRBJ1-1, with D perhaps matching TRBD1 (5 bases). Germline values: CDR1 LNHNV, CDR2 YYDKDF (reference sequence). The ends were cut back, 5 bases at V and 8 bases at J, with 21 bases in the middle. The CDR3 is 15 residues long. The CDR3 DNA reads TGTGCCACCAGCCGCCCTTTAGGGGCAGTCACCGAAGCTTTCTTT. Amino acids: CATSRPLGAVTEAFF.